This T cell receptor (beta chain) was found in a study of CD8+ T cells in alopecia areata. Across the study: Treatment comprised oral tofacitinib, 5 to 10 mg twice daily, in treated patients. Tofacitinib ran 6 to 18 months, followed by 6 months off drug.

Worth noting for this clone: Its antigen is not known.

Overall study findings and caveats: Scalp lesions, especially in alopecia totalis/universalis, had higher clonality than normal scalp.

The V gene's germline CDR1 is SNHLY and CDR2 FYNNEI. V lost 6 bases and J lost 6; bases outside the gene matches: 3. The CDR3 runs 12 residues. Collection of lesional scalp punch biopsies and peripheral blood was performed in alopecia areata patients. Once RNA had been extracted, it was reverse transcribed into cDNA to act as the sequencing template. Sequencing used immunoSEQ multiplex PCR; TCRdb keeps in-frame clones, though not all of them. This sample has roughly 200,000 clones; roughly 63% occur once, and the top ten carry 1.7%. Specimen: CD4+ T cells sorted from blood, collected at week 0. The TCR was taken from a human donor with alopecia areata. The genes are TRBV2 and TRBJ2-3; 7 nucleotides align to TRBD2. CDR3 sequence reads: CASSELADTQYF. The CDR3 region has the DNA TGTGCCAGCAGCGAACTAGCGGATACGCAGTATTTT.